These 23 T cell receptor beta chains share one sample of origin, sequenced in a study of shared clonotypes between healthy human individuals. Data came from immunoSEQ multiplex PCR; TCRdb stores just in-frame clones and leaves some out. The table shows some 680,000 clones, with about 80% occurring only once. Material: memory CD4+ T cells sorted from blood. Specified subset: CD45RA-negative fraction. These TCRs come from a woman under 40 in good health.

The CDR3 nucleotides are TGTGCCAGCAGGACTAGCGGGAGGTTGACTACAGATACGCAGTATTTT. It is translated as CASRTSGRLTTDTQYF. V gene TRBV28 combines with J gene TRBJ2-3, with 13 bases identical to TRBD2. V was pared by 6 bases and J by 3 bases, with 6 bases of the junction left unmatched. The CDR3 consists of 16 residues. The germline CDR1 and CDR2 sequences are MDHEN and SYDVKM.

The chain employs TRBV4-1 and TRBJ1-2; D not resolved. Deletions cut 0 bases from V and 5 bases from J, with 7 bases between. The germline gives CDR1 MGHRA, CDR2 YSYEKL. This CDR3 has 13 residues. CDR3 region: CASSQDWGYGYTF. CDR3 in DNA: TGCGCCAGCAGCCAAGATTGGGGATATGGCTACACCTTC.

V usage is TRBV2 and J usage is TRBJ1-5; unclear D gene. The CDR3 is 13 amino acids. CDR1 and CDR2 (germline): SNHLY, FYNNEI. V was pared by 4 bases and J by 4 bases, with 8 bases between. CDR3 residues: CASSADGNQPQHF. CDR3 nucleotide sequence: TGTGCCAGCAGTGCGGACGGGAATCAGCCCCAGCATTTT.

CDR3 loop: CAWTQNLSNQPQHF. As DNA, the CDR3 is TGTGCCTGGACACAGAACCTAAGCAATCAGCCCCAGCATTTT. The chain joins TRBV30 to TRBJ1-5, with D hard to call. Trimming removed 4 bases from V and 1 base from J, with 11 bases in between. This CDR3 is built from 14 residues. Germline V CDR1 and CDR2: GTSNPN, SVGIG (reference sequence).

This clone was detected only once. It differs at one base from a far larger clone, so likely a read error. The sample has other DNA sequences that encode this CDR3 too. V gene TRBV2 combines with J gene TRBJ2-7; 7 bases are a match to TRBD2. V shed 4 bases and J 0 bases; nucleotides not matched to a gene: 0. Looked up from germline, CDR1 is SNHLY and CDR2 is FYNNEI. The CDR3 runs to 13 residues. The CDR3 coding sequence is TGTGCCAGCAGTGGGGACTACTCCTACGAGCAGTACTTC. This sequence encodes CASSGDYSYEQYF.

This sequence joins TRBV6-5 and TRBJ2-3; possible D gene TRBD2, 5 bases. CDR3 length equals 14 residues. Looked up from germline, CDR1 is MNHEY and CDR2 is SVGAGI. V was shortened by 6 bases and J by 1 base, with 11 bases between the two germline ends. CDR3 nucleotides: TGTGCCAGCAGCCCGAGGGCGGGCACAGATACGCAGTATTTT. This encodes CASSPRAGTDTQYF.

This chain joins TRBV25-1 and TRBJ2-5, with unresolved D. CDR1 and CDR2 from the germline V gene are MGHDK and SYGVNS. The CDR3 runs 12 residues. V lost 4 bases, J lost 6 bases, and 9 bases lay in between. The CDR3: CASSVLPQTQYF. The CDR3 nucleotides are TGTGCCAGCAGTGTGCTTCCTCAGACCCAGTACTTC.

The chain is built from TRBV7-9 and TRBJ1-4; D not resolved. V lost 3 bases and J 4 bases, leaving 9 bases between the germline ends. The germline V gene encodes CDR1 SEHNR and CDR2 FQNEAQ (reference sequence). The CDR3 is 14 residues long. CDR3 protein: CASSFGGNNEKLFF. In DNA form, the CDR3 reads TGTGCCAGCAGCTTCGGCGGAAATAATGAAAAACTGTTTTTT.

CDR3 residues: CASGRQGATDTQYF. The CDR3 region has the DNA TGTGCCAGCGGCCGACAGGGGGCGACAGATACGCAGTATTTT. The V and J genes are TRBV2 and TRBJ2-3, with TRBD1 matching 10 bases. The V gene end was trimmed by 8 bases and the J gene end by 3 bases; junction bases not matched to a gene: 5. The CDR3 covers 14 residues. The germline V gene encodes CDR1 SNHLY and CDR2 FYNNEI.

As regards this clone: This sample also contains other DNA sequences that code for the same CDR3. The rearrangement uses TRBV5-1 and TRBJ2-1; 7 positions match TRBD2. This CDR3 is built from 15 residues. In germline, CDR1 is SGHRS, CDR2 YFSETQ. With V trimmed by 4 bases and J by 3 bases, 7 bases remained unmatched. CDR3 sequence (DNA): TGCGCCAGCAGCCCATCTAGCGGAGGCTACAATGAGCAGTTCTTC. As protein: CASSPSSGGYNEQFF. Looking up the rest from reference TRBV5-1 and TRBJ2-1 gives the full variable domain: KAGVTQTPRYLIKTRGQQVTLSCSPISGHRSVSWYQQTPGQGLQFLFEYFSETQRNKGNFPGRFSGRQFSNSRSEMNVSTLELGDSALYLCASSPSSGGYNEQFFGPGTRLTVL.

CDR3 protein: CATSRGDSGNTIYF. CDR3 sequence (DNA): TGTGCCACCAGCAGGGGGGACTCTGGAAACACCATATATTTT. The chain joins TRBV15 to TRBJ1-3; weak D call: TRBD1 (5 bases). V was clipped by 3 bases and J by 0 bases, with 6 bases between them. CDR3 length equals 14 residues. Germline V gene data show CDR1 as LNHNV and CDR2 as YYDKDF (reference sequence).

The chain employs TRBV9 and TRBJ2-1; TRBD2 aligns across 7 bases. This CDR3 is 15 amino acids long. Germline CDR1 is SGDLS and CDR2 is YYNGEE. The V gene end was trimmed by 0 bases and the J gene end by 4 bases; junction bases not matched to a gene: 4. The CDR3 region has the DNA TGTGCCAGCAGCGTAGAGATTAGCGGGTACAATGAGCAGTTCTTC. As protein: CASSVEISGYNEQFF.

The chain carries TRBV7-2 and TRBJ1-2; the match to TRBD1 covers 9 bases. Germline V lookup: CDR1 SGHTA, CDR2 FQGNSA. V was clipped by 5 bases and J by 8 bases; unmatched bases: 3. CDR3 length: 12 residues. CDR3 sequence reads: CASSRDRVGYTF. The CDR3 DNA sequence: TGTGCCAGCAGCAGGGACAGGGTCGGCTACACCTTC.

The rearrangement joins TRBV5-1 to TRBJ2-1; TRBD2 matches 12 bases. The CDR3 loop spans 17 amino acids. With V trimmed by 0 bases and J by 6 bases, 7 bases remained unmatched. Germline lookup yields CDR1 SGHRS and CDR2 YFSETQ. This CDR3 reads CASSLGASGRASNEQFF. CDR3 nucleotide sequence: TGCGCCAGCAGCTTGGGGGCTAGCGGGAGGGCCAGCAATGAGCAGTTCTTC.

J is TRBJ1-6 and V is TRBV6-4; D uncertain. Germline CDR1 is MRHNA and CDR2 is SNTAGT. The germline V and J ends were trimmed by 0 bases and 8 bases, with 11 bases remaining between them. This CDR3 has 15 residues. In DNA, the CDR3 is TGTGCCAGCAGTGACTCGGCGACCGAGCATTCACCCCTCCACTTT. It is translated as CASSDSATEHSPLHF.

This chain uses TRBV5-1 with TRBJ2-3; 8 bases fit TRBD1. Germline CDR1 SGHRS, CDR2 YFSETQ. V dropped 4 bases and J dropped 5; count of bases not matched to a gene: 9. The length of the CDR3 is 15 residues. This CDR3 reads CASSQGQAFIDTQYF. CDR3 in DNA: TGCGCCAGCAGCCAGGGACAGGCCTTTATAGATACGCAGTATTTT.

This clone appeared a few times. The V call is TRBV2, the J call TRBJ1-5; 9 bases align to TRBD1. This CDR3 is 17 amino acids long. Trimming removed 0 bases from V and 9 bases from J; junction bases left unmatched: 12. The V gene's germline CDR1 is SNHLY and CDR2 FYNNEI. The CDR3 sequence is CASSEASPGQGWRPQHF. CDR3 in DNA: TGTGCCAGCAGTGAAGCCTCTCCGGGACAGGGCTGGAGGCCCCAGCATTTT.

This chain joins TRBV18 and TRBJ1-1; 8 nucleotides align to TRBD1. The germline V gene has CDR1 KGHSH and CDR2 LQKENI. The junction had 10 bases not matched to a gene; V was cut back by 2 bases and J by 5 bases. This CDR3 region has 16 residues. The CDR3 DNA follows: TGTGCCAGCTCACCAAATGGAGACAGGGGAAGAACTGAAGCTTTCTTT. Translated, it gives CASSPNGDRGRTEAFF.

The rearrangement uses TRBV7-6 and TRBJ2-7, with 8 positions matching TRBD1. Unmatched junction bases numbered 10, after V lost 5 bases and J lost 4 bases. Germline V gives CDR1 SGHVS, CDR2 FNYEAQ. The CDR3 has 15 residues. CDR3 coding DNA: TGTGCCAGCAGCCTGCTGACAGGGGTTCTATACGAGCAGTACTTC. Its protein product is CASSLLTGVLYEQYF. Variable domain in full (rest from reference TRBV7-6 and TRBJ2-7): GAGVSQSPRYKVTKRGQDVALRCDPISGHVSLYWYRQALGQGPEFLTYFNYEAQQDKSGLPNDRFSAERPEGSISTLTIQRTEQRDSAMYRCASSLLTGVLYEQYFGPGTRLTVT.

This clone was detected many times. This rearrangement joins TRBV20-1 to TRBJ2-7; D gene unclear. The CDR3 is 11 amino acids. Looked up from germline, CDR1 is DFQATT and CDR2 is SNEGSKA (reference sequence). The ends were cut back, 5 bases at V and 9 bases at J, with 14 bases in the middle. DNA of the CDR3: TGCAGTGCTCCCCTAATTTTCGGGCAGTACTTC. Translating gives CSAPLIFGQYF.

Only a few counts were recorded for this clone. This chain joins TRBV29-1 and TRBJ2-1, with TRBD1 matching 8 bases. This CDR3 is built from 14 residues. Trimming at V came to 6 bases and at J to 7 bases, leaving 11 bases not matched to a gene. Looked up from germline, CDR1 is SQVTM and CDR2 is ANQGSEA. The CDR3 nucleotides read TGCAGCGTCAGGACAGGGCCCGTCGGGAATGAGCAGTTCTTC. Translated, it gives CSVRTGPVGNEQFF.

The chain employs TRBV4-2 and TRBJ1-2; D remains unclear. Per germline, CDR1 LGHNA and CDR2 YNFKEQ. V was shortened by 1 base and J by 6 bases, with 12 bases between the two germline ends. The CDR3 is 14 residues long. CDR3 in DNA: TGTGCCAGCAGCCAAGGGTCGAAAATGGATGGCTACACCTTC. It encodes CASSQGSKMDGYTF.

This clone turned up a few times. The chain links TRBV28 to TRBJ2-2; D gene unclear. The CDR3 is made up of 16 amino acids. V lost 7 bases and J lost 1, with 16 bases in between. CDR1 MDHEN and CDR2 SYDVKM come from the germline V gene. CDR3 DNA: TGTGCCAGCATCGAAGTCCACAACCTGAACACCGGGGAGCTGTTTTTT. It is translated as CASIEVHNLNTGELFF.